Below, 24 T cell receptor beta chains from the same sample are listed, as sequenced in a study of blood T cell repertoires in COVID-19. The data were produced by immunoSEQ multiplex PCR, yet TCRdb's version contains in-frame clones alone and is incomplete. The sample holds a few hundred thousand clones, around 93% seen once. Sequencing input: PBMCs or T cells enriched from blood (not recorded which). The receptor source for this set is a human donor in a cohort exposed to, infected with or recovered from COVID-19 (not recorded which). The donor label of this sample is uncertain.

The J gene is TRBJ2-5, the V gene TRBV5-4, with a weak D call TRBD2 (6 bases). Germline V gene sequence: CDR1 SGHNT, CDR2 YYREEE (reference sequence). The V end was cut by 6 bases, the J end by 1 base, with 16 bases between. The CDR3 is 15 residues long. The CDR3 here is CASKREGRPQETQYF. The CDR3 region has the DNA TGTGCCAGCAAAAGAGAAGGGAGGCCCCAAGAGACCCAGTACTTC.

The chain combines TRBV5-6 with TRBJ2-5; maybe TRBD1 (6 bases). Between the trimmed V and J ends, which lost 1 base and 3 bases, there was a span of 10 bases. CDR1 SGHDT and CDR2 YYEEEE come from the germline V gene. This CDR3 is 14 amino acids long. This CDR3 reads CASSLRAGEETQYF. The DNA for the CDR3 is TGTGCCAGCAGCTTGCGGGCAGGGGAAGAGACCCAGTACTTC.

Written as DNA, the CDR3 is TGTGCCAGTAGTATATCGAGCGGGGGGGTTAATGAGCAGTTCTTC. Protein sequence: CASSISSGGVNEQFF. The rearrangement joins TRBV19 to TRBJ2-1; 10 bases line up with TRBD2. CDR1 is LNHDA, CDR2 SQIVND, per germline (reference sequence). This CDR3 has 15 residues. The V and J ends lost 2 bases and 7 bases, in that order; junction bases with no gene match: 5. Together with reference TRBV19 and TRBJ2-1, the CDR3 gives the full variable domain: DGGITQSPKYLFRKEGQNVTLSCEQNLNHDAMYWYRQDPGQGLRLIYYSQIVNDFQKGDIAEGYSVSREKKESFPLTVTSAQKNPTAFYLCASSISSGGVNEQFFGPGTRLTVL.

The chain uses TRBV7-3 and TRBJ1-6, with D unresolved. V shed 1 base and J shed 8 bases, with 6 bases lying between them. The CDR3 length is 13 residues. Germline CDR1 and CDR2: SGHTA and FQGTGA. As DNA, the CDR3 is TGTGCCAGCAGCTTAAGGGAGGATTCACCCCTCCACTTT. It codes for CASSLREDSPLHF.

This clone has just one count. This rearrangement joins TRBV19 to TRBJ2-3, with 8 nucleotides matching TRBD1. The ends lost 5 bases at V and 5 bases at J; junction bases unmatched: 12. The CDR3 contains 16 residues. CDR1 is LNHDA and CDR2 is SQIVND in the germline V gene (reference sequence). CDR3 bases: TGTGCCAGTAGTTACCCCGGGACAGGTTTGGGAGATACGCAGTATTTT. Translated, it gives CASSYPGTGLGDTQYF.

The rearrangement joins TRBV25-1 to TRBJ1-2; tentative D call: TRBD1 (5 bases). The CDR3 is made up of 13 amino acids. Germline loops: CDR1 MGHDK, CDR2 SYGVNS. Trimming pared 6 bases from V and 4 bases from J, leaving 12 bases between. The CDR3 is CASSQGWGYGYTF. CDR3 bases: TGTGCCAGCAGCCAGGGATGGGGCTATGGCTACACCTTC.

This chain joins TRBV30 and TRBJ2-1; 8 nucleotides match TRBD2. CDR3 length equals 14 residues. Germline CDR1 GTSNPN, CDR2 SVGIG (reference sequence). After removal of 2 bases from V and 3 bases from J, the junction contained 3 bases not matched to a gene. CDR3 loop: CAWSLGTSYNEQFF. The CDR3 bases are TGTGCCTGGAGTTTAGGGACTAGCTACAATGAGCAGTTCTTC.

This rearrangement joins TRBV19 to TRBJ2-7, with 7 bases fitting TRBD1. CDR1 is LNHDA, CDR2 SQIVND, per germline (reference sequence). The CDR3 contains 16 residues. The V gene end was trimmed by 5 bases and the J gene end by 1 base; junction bases not matched to a gene: 11. CDR3 protein: CASSLAGTVSSYEQYF. The CDR3 nucleotides are TGTGCCAGTAGTCTAGCCGGGACAGTTTCTTCCTACGAGCAGTACTTC.

This chain uses TRBV7-2 with TRBJ2-1; 8 bases match TRBD1. This CDR3 comprises 15 residues. The ends lost 5 bases at V and 2 bases at J; junction bases unmatched: 5. Germline CDR1 SGHTA, CDR2 FQGNSA. The CDR3 nucleotides are TGTGCCAGCAGCCTCAGGGGGCTGACCTACAATGAGCAGTTCTTC. It specifies CASSLRGLTYNEQFF.

V is TRBV6-5 and J is TRBJ2-3; maybe TRBD2 (5 bases). V shed 2 bases and J shed 6 bases, with 9 bases lying between them. There are 13 residues in the CDR3. The V gene's germline CDR1 is MNHEY and CDR2 SVGAGI. The CDR3 loop reads CASSYPGGDTQYF. The CDR3 region has the DNA TGTGCCAGCAGTTACCCCGGCGGGGATACGCAGTATTTT.

The chain couples TRBV7-7 to TRBJ2-3; 9 bases are a match to TRBD2. CDR1 is SSHAT, CDR2 FNYEAQ, per germline (reference sequence). The V and J ends lost 5 bases and 6 bases, in that order; junction bases with no gene match: 9. CDR3 length: 15 amino acids. The CDR3 loop is CASSPSGAPSDTQYF. In DNA form, the CDR3 reads TGTGCCAGCAGCCCTAGCGGGGCCCCTTCTGATACGCAGTATTTT.

Turning to this clone: The same CDR3 can be traced to other DNA sequences in this sample. The genes are TRBV4-3 and TRBJ1-2, with D unclear. The V end lost 0 bases, the J end lost 2 bases, and 10 bases lay between the germline ends. The CDR3 is made up of 15 amino acids. Germline CDR1 LGHNA, CDR2 YSLEER. CDR3 in amino acids: CASSQDRAGNYGYTF. The CDR3 DNA follows: TGCGCCAGCAGCCAAGATCGAGCCGGGAACTATGGCTACACCTTC.

In DNA form, the CDR3 reads TGTGCCACGCGACAGGGCCCCTCCTACGAGCAGTACTTC. Translating it yields CATRQGPSYEQYF. The chain carries TRBV5-6 and TRBJ2-7; 7 nucleotides align to TRBD1. The trim removed 9 bases at V and 0 bases at J, leaving 6 bases unmatched. The CDR3 covers 13 residues. Germline CDR1 reads SGHDT; CDR2 reads YYEEEE. Full variable domain (outside the CDR3, taken from reference TRBV5-6 and TRBJ2-7): DAGVTQSPTHLIKTRGQQVTLRCSPKSGHDTVSWYQQALGQGPQFIFQYYEEEERQRGNFPDRFSGHQFPNYSSELNVNALLLGDSALYLCATRQGPSYEQYFGPGTRLTVT.

CDR3 protein: CASRPRTVFSEAFF. DNA for the CDR3: TGTGCCAGCAGGCCCAGAACAGTATTTTCTGAAGCTTTCTTT. This chain connects TRBV25-1 to TRBJ1-1; no firm D call. The V gene lost 6 bases and the J gene lost 6 bases, with 17 bases spanning the gap. Per germline, CDR1 MGHDK and CDR2 SYGVNS. The CDR3 runs to 14 residues.

About this clone: The same CDR3 is also encoded by other DNA sequences in this sample. The chain links TRBV13 to TRBJ1-6; D perhaps matches TRBD1 (5 bases). Germline V gene lookup returns CDR1 PRHDT and CDR2 FYEKMQ (reference sequence). The CDR3 length is 14 residues. V was shortened by 0 bases and J by 6 bases, with 6 bases between the two germline ends. The CDR3 here is CASSLGGGNSPLHF. The CDR3 DNA sequence: TGTGCCAGCAGCTTAGGGGGGGGTAATTCACCCCTCCACTTT.

This chain uses TRBV12-5 with TRBJ1-1; D unresolved. Trimming stripped 0 bases from V and 0 bases from J, with 11 bases between. From germline, CDR1 is LGHNT and CDR2 FRNRAP. This CDR3 contains 16 residues. The CDR3 reads CASGLVIAGMNTEAFF. CDR3 nucleotide sequence: TGTGCTAGTGGTTTGGTAATAGCGGGGATGAACACTGAAGCTTTCTTT.

This clone was observed a handful of times. Other nucleotide sequences in the sample specify the same CDR3. The chain carries TRBV6-5 and TRBJ1-1, with no clear D. The CDR3 length is 13 residues. Germline V gene data show CDR1 as MNHEY and CDR2 as SVGAGI. Trimming took 6 bases from V and 0 from J, leaving 8 bases between them. CDR3: CASSSGLNTEAFF. CDR3 in DNA: TGTGCCAGCAGCTCAGGATTGAACACTGAAGCTTTCTTT.

This clone was seen only once. V gene TRBV19 combines with J gene TRBJ1-2; 10 bases align to TRBD1. The length of the CDR3 is 16 residues. Per the germline V gene, CDR1 is LNHDA and CDR2 is SQIVND (reference sequence). V trimming: 3 bases; J trimming: 7 bases; junction bases outside the gene matches: 11. CDR3 region: CASSITHRDRGSGYTF. CDR3 DNA: TGTGCCAGTAGTATTACACACCGGGACAGGGGAAGTGGCTACACCTTC.

The chain combines TRBV7-6 with TRBJ1-5, with 10 bases matching TRBD1. The CDR3 totals 17 residues. CDR1 is SGHVS, CDR2 FNYEAQ, per germline. Trimming took 3 bases from V and 6 from J; bases not matched to a gene: 11. CDR3 nucleotide sequence: TGTGCCAGCAGCTTGCGGGACAGGGGTTTTAGCGGTCAGCCCCAGCATTTT. Its translation is CASSLRDRGFSGQPQHF.

V gene TRBV6-2 or TRBV6-3 combines with J gene TRBJ1-1; tentative D call: TRBD1 (6 bases). The CDR3 runs 13 residues. The germline V gene encodes CDR1 MNHEY and CDR2 SVGEGT. V was cut by 6 bases and J by 4 bases, with 12 bases left in between. The CDR3 bases are TGTGCCAGCAGCCTTACAGGGTTCACTGAAGCTTTCTTT. It encodes CASSLTGFTEAFF.

V gene TRBV11-2 combines with J gene TRBJ2-7; D not resolved. Deletions cut 3 bases from V and 0 bases from J, with 12 bases between. CDR1 SGHAT and CDR2 FQNNGV come from the germline V gene. This CDR3 region has 15 residues. The CDR3 region is CASSFLSGSSYEQYF. The CDR3 nucleotides are TGTGCCAGCAGCTTTCTGTCCGGGTCCTCCTACGAGCAGTACTTC.

This clone was detected only once. The chain has TRBV5-1 and TRBJ1-1; 11 bases map to TRBD1. The J segment lost 1 base and the V segment lost 3 bases, leaving 8 bases of the junction unmatched. This CDR3 contains 17 residues. Germline-derived CDR1 and CDR2 are SGHRS and YFSETQ. The CDR3 bases are TGCGCCAGCAGCTCCCTAGGACAGGGGGCGGGGAACACTGAAGCTTTCTTT. Its translation is CASSSLGQGAGNTEAFF.

This chain links TRBV4-1 with TRBJ1-2; 9 positions agree with TRBD1. The CDR3 loop spans 15 amino acids. V trimming: 4 bases; J trimming: 4 bases; junction bases outside the gene matches: 7. CDR1 is MGHRA, CDR2 YSYEKL, per germline. The CDR3 protein is CASSLSTGGGYGYTF. As DNA, the CDR3 is TGCGCCAGCAGCCTTTCGACAGGGGGTGGCTATGGCTACACCTTC.

This chain connects TRBV10-3 to TRBJ2-2; TRBD1 aligns across 8 bases. CDR3 length: 16 amino acids. Trimming cost V 5 bases and J 2 bases; bases outside gene matches: 7. From germline, CDR1 is ENHRY and CDR2 SYGVKD. CDR3: CAISLGTGPNTGELFF. CDR3 DNA: TGTGCCATCAGTCTTGGGACAGGACCCAACACCGGGGAGCTGTTTTTT.